This TCR beta chain is from a study of OX40 agonist ivuxolimab in advanced cancers. Overall study context: All patients had ivuxolimab intravenously every 2 weeks at 0.01 to 10 mg/kg. At roughly 83% male, the cohort had a mean age of about 55 years, ranging from 23 to 79.

Regarding this clone: Its target is not known.

General study points: CD8+ T cells were the subset that, on average, had more expanded clones than CD4+. At doses 0.1 to 3.0 mg/kg, CD4+ and CD8+ clones expanded.

Clones were sequenced by immunoSEQ multiplex PCR, and TCRdb holds only the in-frame ones, with some missing. The repertoire includes 75,000 to 100,000 clones, approximately 90% of them detected once, and approximately 0.7% sits in the top ten. The sample consisted of CD4+ or CD8+ T cells sorted from blood, taken in a trial of the OX40 agonist ivuxolimab. This clonotype was obtained from an adult with an advanced solid tumor such as melanoma, head and neck, liver or kidney cancer.

CDR3 sequence reads: CASSLGLAWRPQHF. For the CDR3, the DNA is TGTGCCAGCAGCCTTGGACTAGCGTGGCGGCCCCAGCATTTT. The chain recombines TRBV28 with TRBJ1-5; D gene ambiguous. Trimming cost V 6 bases and J 9 bases, with 18 bases left between them. The CDR3 is made up of 14 amino acids. The V gene's germline CDR1 is MDHEN and CDR2 SYDVKM. The complete variable domain, with remaining parts taken from reference TRBV28 and TRBJ1-5, reads DVKVTQSSRYLVKRTGEKVFLECVQDMDHENMFWYRQDPGLGLRLIYFSYDVKMKEKGDIPEGYSVSREKKERFSLILESASTNQTSMYLCASSLGLAWRPQHFGDGTRLSIL.